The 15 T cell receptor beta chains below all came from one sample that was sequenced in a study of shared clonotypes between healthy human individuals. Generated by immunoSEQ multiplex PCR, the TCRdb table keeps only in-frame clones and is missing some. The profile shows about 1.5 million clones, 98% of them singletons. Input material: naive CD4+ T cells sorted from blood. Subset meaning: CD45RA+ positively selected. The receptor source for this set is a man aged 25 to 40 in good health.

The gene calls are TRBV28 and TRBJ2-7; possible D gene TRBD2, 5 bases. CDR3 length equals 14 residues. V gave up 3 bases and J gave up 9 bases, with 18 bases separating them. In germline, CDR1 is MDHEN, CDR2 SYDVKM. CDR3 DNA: TGTGCCAGCAGTTTCCTCGCGGGCAAATCCGCGCAGTACTTC. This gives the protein CASSFLAGKSAQYF.

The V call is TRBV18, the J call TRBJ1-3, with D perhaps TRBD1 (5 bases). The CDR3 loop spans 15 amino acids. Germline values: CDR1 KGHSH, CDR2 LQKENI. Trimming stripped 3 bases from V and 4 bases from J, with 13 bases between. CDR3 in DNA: TGTGCCAGCTCACCTCAGCTACAGGCGGGAAACACCATATATTTT. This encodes CASSPQLQAGNTIYF.

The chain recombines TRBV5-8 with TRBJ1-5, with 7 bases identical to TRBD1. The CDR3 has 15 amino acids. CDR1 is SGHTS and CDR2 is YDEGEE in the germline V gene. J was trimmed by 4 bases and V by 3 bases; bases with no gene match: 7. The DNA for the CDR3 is TGTGCCAGCAGCTCCTGGACAGGCCCGAATCAGCCCCAGCATTTT. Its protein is CASSSWTGPNQPQHF.

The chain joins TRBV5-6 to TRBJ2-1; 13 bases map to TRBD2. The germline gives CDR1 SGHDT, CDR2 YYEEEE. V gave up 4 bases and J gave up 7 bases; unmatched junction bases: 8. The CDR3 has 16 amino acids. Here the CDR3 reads CASSNGLAGVYNEQFF. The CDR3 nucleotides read TGTGCCAGCAGCAACGGACTAGCGGGAGTTTATAATGAGCAGTTCTTC.

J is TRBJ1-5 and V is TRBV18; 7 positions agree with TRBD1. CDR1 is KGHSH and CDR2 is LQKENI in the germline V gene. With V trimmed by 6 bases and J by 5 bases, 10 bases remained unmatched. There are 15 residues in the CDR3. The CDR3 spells CASSRIGQADQPQHF. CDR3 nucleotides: TGTGCCAGCTCCCGGATCGGACAGGCTGATCAGCCCCAGCATTTT.

The CDR3 loop is CASTPPSGSYNEQFF. CDR3 bases: TGTGCCAGCACTCCTCCCTCAGGGTCCTACAATGAGCAGTTCTTC. V gene TRBV28 combines with J gene TRBJ2-1; D is possibly TRBD1 (5 bases). The length of the CDR3 is 15 residues. Germline assignment: CDR1 MDHEN and CDR2 SYDVKM. Between the trimmed V and J ends, which lost 7 bases and 1 base, there was a span of 14 bases.

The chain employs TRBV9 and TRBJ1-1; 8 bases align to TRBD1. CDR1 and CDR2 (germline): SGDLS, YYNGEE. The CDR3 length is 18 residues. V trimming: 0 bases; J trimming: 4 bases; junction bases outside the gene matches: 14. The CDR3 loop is CASSVVEGQEGWSTEAFF. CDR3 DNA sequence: TGTGCCAGCAGCGTAGTCGAGGGACAGGAGGGGTGGAGCACTGAAGCTTTCTTT. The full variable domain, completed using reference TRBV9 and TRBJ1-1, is DSGVTQTPKHLITATGQRVTLRCSPRSGDLSVYWYQQSLDQGLQFLIQYYNGEERAKGNILERFSAQQFPDLHSELNLSSLELGDSALYFCASSVVEGQEGWSTEAFFGQGTRLTVV.

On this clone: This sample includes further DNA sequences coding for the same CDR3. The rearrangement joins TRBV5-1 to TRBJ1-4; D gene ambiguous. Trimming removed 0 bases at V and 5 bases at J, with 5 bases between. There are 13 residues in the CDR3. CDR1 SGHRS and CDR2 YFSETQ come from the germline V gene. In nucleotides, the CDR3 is TGCGCCAGCAGCTTGGGGACCAATGAAAAACTGTTTTTT. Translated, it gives CASSLGTNEKLFF.

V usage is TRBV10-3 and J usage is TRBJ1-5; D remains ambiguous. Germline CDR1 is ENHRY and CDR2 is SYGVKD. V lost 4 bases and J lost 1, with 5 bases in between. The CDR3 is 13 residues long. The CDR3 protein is CAISVDSNQPQHF. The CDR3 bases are TGTGCCATCAGTGTAGACAGCAATCAGCCCCAGCATTTT.

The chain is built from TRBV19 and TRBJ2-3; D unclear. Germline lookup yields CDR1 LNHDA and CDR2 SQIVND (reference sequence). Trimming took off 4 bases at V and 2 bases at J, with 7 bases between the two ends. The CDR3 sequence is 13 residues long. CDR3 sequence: CASSSEPTDTQYF. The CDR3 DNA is TGTGCCAGTAGTAGCGAGCCCACAGATACGCAGTATTTT.

CDR3: CASSVPGLNEKLFF. The CDR3 region has the DNA TGTGCCAGCAGTGTCCCGGGCCTTAATGAAAAACTGTTTTTT. The chain is built from TRBV25-1 and TRBJ1-4; D gene uncertain. CDR3 size: 14 residues. V was shortened by 4 bases and J by 4 bases, with 10 bases between the two germline ends. The germline V gene encodes CDR1 MGHDK and CDR2 SYGVNS.

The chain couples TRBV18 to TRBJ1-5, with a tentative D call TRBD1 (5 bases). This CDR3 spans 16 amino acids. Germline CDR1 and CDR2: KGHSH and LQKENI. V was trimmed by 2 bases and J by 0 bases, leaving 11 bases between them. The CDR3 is CASSPSRGASNQPQHF. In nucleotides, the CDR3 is TGTGCCAGCTCACCATCGAGGGGAGCTAGCAATCAGCCCCAGCATTTT. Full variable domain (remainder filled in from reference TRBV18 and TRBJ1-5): NAGVMQNPRHLVRRRGQEARLRCSPMKGHSHVYWYRQLPEEGLKFMVYLQKENIIDESGMPKERFSAEFPKEGPSILRIQQVVRGDSAAYFCASSPSRGASNQPQHFGDGTRLSIL.

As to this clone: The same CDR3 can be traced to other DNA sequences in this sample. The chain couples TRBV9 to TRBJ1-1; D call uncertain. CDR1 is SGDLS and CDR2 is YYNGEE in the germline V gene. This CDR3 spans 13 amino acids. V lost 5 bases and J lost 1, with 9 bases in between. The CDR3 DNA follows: TGTGCCAGCAGTACGACCGGGAACACTGAAGCTTTCTTT. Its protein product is CASSTTGNTEAFF.

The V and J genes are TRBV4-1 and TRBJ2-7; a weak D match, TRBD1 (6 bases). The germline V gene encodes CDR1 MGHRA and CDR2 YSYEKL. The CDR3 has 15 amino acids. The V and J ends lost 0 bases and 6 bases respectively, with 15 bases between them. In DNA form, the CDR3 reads TGCGCCAGCAGCCAAGATGGGGGCGGGTCTGGCGAGCAGTACTTC. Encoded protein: CASSQDGGGSGEQYF.

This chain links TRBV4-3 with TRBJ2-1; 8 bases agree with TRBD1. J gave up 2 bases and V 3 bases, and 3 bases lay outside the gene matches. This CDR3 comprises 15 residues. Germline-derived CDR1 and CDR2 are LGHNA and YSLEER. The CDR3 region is CASSQVDRAYNEQFF. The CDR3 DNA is TGCGCCAGCAGCCAGGTGGACAGGGCCTACAATGAGCAGTTCTTC.